A selection of T cell receptor beta chains follows, all from one sample in a study of T cell responses to AZD1222 COVID-19 vaccine. Method: immunoSEQ multiplex PCR; TCRdb's copy keeps in-frame clones and lacks some. In the table there are about 140,000 clones, 89% of which are singletons. Sequencing used peripheral blood, obtained on day 0 of AZD1222 vaccination. These receptors were taken from an adult in good health. Both conserved end residues are part of each CDR3. Fields, in order: J gene, V gene, clone size, D gene, CDR3 DNA, CDR3 protein. D genes are given only for firm matches. Size is omitted from some rows. Given values are once, few, many or a class for expanded clones.

TRBJ2-1 | TRBV16 | once | NA | TGTGCCAGCAGCCAATGGGGGACTCAGGGGGATGAGCAGTTCTTC | CASSQWGTQGDEQFF
TRBJ2-5 | TRBV5-4 | NA | NA | TGTGCCAGCAGTAGCGGACAGGTTCAAGAGACCCAGTACTTC | CASSSGQVQETQYF
TRBJ1-1 | TRBV19 | NA | NA | TGTGCCAGTAGTATTGGTCAGGGGAGGGCAAGGGACACTGAAGCTTTCTTT | CASSIGQGRARDTEAFF
TRBJ1-3 | TRBV19 | once | NA | TGTGCCAGTAGTTCCTTAGGGGGACCTGGAAACACCATATATTTT | CASSSLGGPGNTIYF
TRBJ2-7 | TRBV27 | NA | NA | TGTGCCAGCAGTTTAAAGGACGCCCACTCCTACGAGCAGTACTTC | CASSLKDAHSYEQYF
TRBJ2-7 | TRBV6-1 | NA | TRBD2 | TGTGCCAGCAGTGAACGCTCTAGCGGAAGGAGCTCCTACGAGCAGTACTTC | CASSERSSGRSSYEQYF
TRBJ1-4 | TRBV27 | NA | NA | TGTGCCAGCAGTTTCAGAGTAGACTCAACTAATGAAAAACTGTTTTTT | CASSFRVDSTNEKLFF
TRBJ2-7 | TRBV9 | NA | TRBD2 | TGTGCCAGCAGCGTAGTACCGACTAGCGGGACCTACGAGCAGTACTTC | CASSVVPTSGTYEQYF
TRBJ1-1 | TRBV18 | NA | NA | TGTGCCAGCTCACCTTCTGCGGTGCCTGGCGCTGAAGCTTTCTTT | CASSPSAVPGAEAFF
TRBJ2-1 | TRBV6-2/TRBV6-3 | NA | TRBD2 | TGTGCCAGCAGTTACCCTGCGGGGGTGTACAATGAGCAGTTCTTC | CASSYPAGVYNEQFF
TRBJ2-3 | TRBV5-4 | NA | NA | TGTGCCAGCAGCTTGGGCGGAGCGATTAGCACAGATACGCAGTATTTT | CASSLGGAISTDTQYF
TRBJ1-2 | TRBV3-1/TRBV3-2 | NA | NA | TGTGCCAGCAGCCAAGACAGGCGGCCAGTCTATGGCTACACCTTC | CASSQDRRPVYGYTF